These T cell receptor beta chains were read from a single sample in a study of patients and donors after allogeneic stem cell transplantation. One entry per CDR3 protein, called by TCRdb with MiXCR from the RT-PCR reads. Of around 150,000 distinct CDR3 sequences listed, over 30% are singletons. Material: blood, either unsorted or a sorted T cell fraction (not recorded which). All receptors derive from a human donor who was either an allogeneic HSCT recipient or a stem cell or donor lymphocyte infusion donor (not recorded which). It is not recorded whose cells these are; they may come from a transplant donor. Both conserved end residues are part of each CDR3. The D gene is left open where the match is weak. The size field is filled for only some rows; it gives once, few, many or a size class.

V gene	D gene	clone size	CDR3 length	J gene	CDR3 DNA	CDR3 protein
TRBV29-1	TRBD1	many	12	TRBJ1-2	TGCAGCGTTGGGGACAGTGGGTATGGCTACACCTTC	CSVGDSGYGYTF
TRBV9	TRBD1	few	15	TRBJ1-1	TGTGCCAGCAGCGCCAGACAGGGGAGTGACACTGAAGCTTTCTTT	CASSARQGSDTEAFF
TRBV6-5	NA	NA	15	TRBJ1-1	TGTGCCAGCAGTTGGGGTGGAAGAGGGGACACTGAAGCTTTCTTT	CASSWGGRGDTEAFF
TRBV5-1	TRBD1	many	13	TRBJ1-2	TGCGCCAGCACCGGACAGGGGGCGGAGGGCTACACCTTC	CASTGQGAEGYTF
TRBV29-1	TRBD1	NA	14	TRBJ1-2	TGCAGCGTCTCCGGGACAGGGACCTACTATGGCTACACCTTC	CSVSGTGTYYGYTF
TRBV29-1	TRBD1	NA	14	TRBJ1-5	TGCAGCGTTAGTGGACAGGGTGTCGATCAGCCCCAGCATTTT	CSVSGQGVDQPQHF
TRBV9	NA	NA	13	TRBJ2-7	TGTGCCAGCAGCACAGAGTCGGTCTCCGAGCAGTACTTC	CASSTESVSEQYF
TRBV7-9	NA	once	15	TRBJ2-2	TGTGCCAGCAGCTTTTTCGGTTCGAACACCGGGGAGCTGTTTTTT	CASSFFGSNTGELFF
TRBV7-8	TRBD1	NA	15	TRBJ2-3	TGTGCCAGCAGCCTTCATGGGACAGGGGCCTCCGTTGAGTATTTT	CASSLHGTGASVEYF
TRBV9	NA	NA	14	TRBJ1-1	TGTGCCAGCAGCGCTTCAGGGATCGGCACTGAAGCTTTCTTT	CASSASGIGTEAFF
TRBV12-3/TRBV12-4	TRBD2	NA	14	TRBJ2-4	TGTGCCAGCACCCGAGGGACTAGCGTAAACATTCAGTACTTC	CASTRGTSVNIQYF
TRBV15	NA	NA	13	TRBJ1-1	TGTGCCACCAGCGGGTGGATGAACACTGAAGCTTTCTTT	CATSGWMNTEAFF
TRBV11-2	TRBD1	NA	14	TRBJ2-1	TGTGCCAGCAGCTTAGGACAGGGTCCCAATGAGCAGTTCTTC	CASSLGQGPNEQFF
TRBV4-1	NA	few	14	TRBJ2-7	TGCGCCAGCAGCCAAGTAACAGGGCCCTACGAGCAGTACTTC	CASSQVTGPYEQYF
TRBV7-2	NA	once	14	TRBJ1-2	TGTGCCAGCAGCCGAGGGCCCGACGGTCATGGCTACACCTTC	CASSRGPDGHGYTF
TRBV12-3/TRBV12-4	TRBD1	few	17	TRBJ1-3	TGTGCCAGCGGGTCCCGGGACAGGGCGTTCTCTGGAAACACCATATATTTT	CASGSRDRAFSGNTIYF
TRBV12-3/TRBV12-4	NA	NA	16	TRBJ1-3	TGTGCCAGCAGTTTAGTAGAACGGAGGTGGGGAAACACCATATATTTT	CASSLVERRWGNTIYF
TRBV5-1	NA	few	15	TRBJ2-4	TGCGCCAGCAGCTCCCTCGGGGGAGCCAAAAACATTCAGTACTTC	CASSSLGGAKNIQYF
TRBV12-3/TRBV12-4	TRBD2	NA	13	TRBJ2-1	TGTGCCGGGATGCGGGGGGGCCATGATGAGCAGTTCTTC	CAGMRGGHDEQFF
TRBV10-3	TRBD2	NA	14	TRBJ2-2	TGTGCCATTGGCGGGGGATTGAACACCGGGGAGCTGTTTTTT	CAIGGGLNTGELFF
TRBV28	NA	few	15	TRBJ1-4	TGTGCCAGCAGTCTACACATAGGAACTAATGAAAAACTGTTTTTT	CASSLHIGTNEKLFF
TRBV5-5	TRBD1	NA	18	TRBJ1-5	TGTGCCAGCAGCTTGACGGACAGGGCGGTCGTGAGCAATCAGCCCCAGCATTTT	CASSLTDRAVVSNQPQHF
TRBV10-3	NA	many	17	TRBJ1-6	TGTGCCATCAGTGACTACCTCCGGGAGAAAGATAATTCACCCCTCCACTTT	CAISDYLREKDNSPLHF
TRBV7-8	TRBD1	NA	16	TRBJ1-5	TGTGCCAGCAGCTTACTAGGACAGGATAGCAATCAGCCCCAGCATTTT	CASSLLGQDSNQPQHF
TRBV12-5	NA	NA	14	TRBJ1-2	TGTGCTAGTGGTCACGGGACGATCGGGGGTGGCTACACCTTC	CASGHGTIGGGYTF
TRBV4-3	NA	few	16	TRBJ1-2	TGCGCCAGCAGCCAAGATCTATCCTCCGGGTCGTATGGCTACACCTTC	CASSQDLSSGSYGYTF
TRBV6-2/TRBV6-3	TRBD1	NA	14	TRBJ1-5	TGTGCCAGCAGTTACCTGGGACAGTATCAGCCCCAGCATTTT	CASSYLGQYQPQHF
TRBV24-1	TRBD1	NA	17	TRBJ2-1	TGTGCCACCAGTGATTTGCGGGGACAGGGTGCCGACAATGAGCAGTTCTTC	CATSDLRGQGADNEQFF
TRBV28	NA	NA	14	TRBJ1-4	TGTGCCAGCAGACCGGAACAGAGAGCTGAAAAACTGTTTTTT	CASRPEQRAEKLFF
TRBV15	NA	NA	15	TRBJ1-6	TGTGCCACCAGCAGTCAGGCGGATCAGAATTCACCCCTCCACTTT	CATSSQADQNSPLHF
TRBV9	NA	NA	15	TRBJ1-4	TGTGCCAGCAGCGTAGGGCCGGCCAATAATGAAAAACTGTTTTTT	CASSVGPANNEKLFF
TRBV20-1	TRBD2	NA	16	TRBJ2-1	TGCAGTGCAACATCAGGAGCGGGGGGCCACAGGGATGAGCAGTTCTTC	CSATSGAGGHRDEQFF
TRBV12-3/TRBV12-4	NA	NA	15	TRBJ1-1	TGTGCCAGCAGCCCAGTAGGGGGGATGAACACTGAAGCTTTCTTT	CASSPVGGMNTEAFF
TRBV6-1	TRBD1	few	16	TRBJ2-1	TGTGCCAGCAGTACCACCATGGGACAGGGGTGGAATGAGCAGTTCTTC	CASSTTMGQGWNEQFF
TRBV7-3	NA	few	16	TRBJ2-1	TGTGCCAGCAGCCTCCCGTTGGGGGGAATCGGCAATGAGCAGTTCTTC	CASSLPLGGIGNEQFF
TRBV12-3/TRBV12-4	TRBD1	NA	14	TRBJ1-6	TGTGCCAGCAGTCCGACAGGGAGGAATTCACCCCTCCACTTT	CASSPTGRNSPLHF
TRBV9	TRBD1	few	15	TRBJ1-1	TGTGCCAGCAGCCCCCGCGGGACAGTGAACACTGAAGCTTTCTTT	CASSPRGTVNTEAFF
TRBV10-3	TRBD1	NA	15	TRBJ2-3	TGTGCCATCAGCGAGGGACAGAACTACCCTCCAGAGCAGTATTTT	CAISEGQNYPPEQYF
TRBV5-1	TRBD1	many	14	TRBJ1-4	TGCGCCAGCAGCCCGGACAGGGGTGGCGAAAAACTGTTTTTT	CASSPDRGGEKLFF
TRBV24-1	TRBD2	NA	19	TRBJ2-3	TGTGCCACCAGTGATCCGACCGAAATAGCGGGGGGGCCCCCAGATACGCAGTATTTT	CATSDPTEIAGGPPDTQYF
TRBV2	NA	few	11	TRBJ2-5	TGTGCCAGCAGGGGAACGGATCCCCAGTACTTC	CASRGTDPQYF
TRBV7-2	NA	NA	17	TRBJ2-2	TGTGCCAGCTGCGCAAGTACTCTCGCAGCGAACACCGGGGAGCTGTTTTTT	CASCASTLAANTGELFF